A single sample is the source of the 9 T cell receptor beta chains below, sequenced in a study of CD8+CD57+ T cells in acquired aplastic anemia. CDR3 and TCR beta VDJ profiling relied on a genomic DNA template. TCRdb redid the calling of the reads with MiXCR, one entry per CDR3 protein. The table has 150,000 to 180,000 distinct CDR3 sequences, about 48% seen once; the top ten hold roughly 12%. Those patients picked for sequencing had displayed CD8+CD57+ cell expansion on flow cytometry. Sequencing used sorted CD4+, CD8+, or CD8+CD57+ T cells (not recorded which) from PBMCs. The receptors were gathered from a human donor with aplastic anemia.

This clonotype was counted many times. CDR3: CASSLRRDYEQYF. DNA for the CDR3: TGTGCCAGCAGCTTGAGGCGTGACTACGAGCAGTACTTC. J is TRBJ2-7 and V is TRBV7-8; D unclear. CDR3 size: 13 residues. V lost 3 bases and J 3 bases, leaving 9 bases between the germline ends. CDR1 and CDR2 from the germline V gene are SGHVS and FQNEAQ.

This clonotype was seen more than once but under ten times. Possible read error: a much larger clone is one base away. The chain employs TRBV5-1 and TRBJ2-7; D gene ambiguous. This CDR3 spans 18 amino acids. Trimming took 0 bases from V and 2 from J, leaving 21 bases between them. Germline-derived CDR1 and CDR2 are SGHRS and YFSETQ. Here the CDR3 reads CASSLALVGPLDPYEQYF. CDR3 nucleotide sequence: TGCGCCAGCAGCTTGGCCCTGGTCGGGCCCCTAGACCCCTACGAGCAGTACTTC.

The chain employs TRBV19 and TRBJ2-1; D gene ambiguous. The CDR3 loop spans 13 amino acids. V lost 3 bases to trimming and J lost 5 bases, with 8 bases between them. The germline V gene has CDR1 LNHDA and CDR2 SQIVND (reference sequence). DNA for the CDR3: TGTGCCAGTAGTATCGGAGCCAACAATGAGCAGTTCTTC. Translating gives CASSIGANNEQFF.

This clonotype was observed at least ten times. The rearrangement joins TRBV7-9 to TRBJ1-5; tentatively, D is TRBD1 (5 bases). The CDR3 totals 14 residues. Germline loops: CDR1 SEHNR, CDR2 FQNEAQ (reference sequence). V was trimmed by 5 bases and J by 2 bases, leaving 10 bases between them. The CDR3 sequence is CASSPEGGNQPQHF. CDR3 nucleotides: TGTGCCAGCAGCCCCGAAGGGGGCAATCAGCCCCAGCATTTT.

This clonotype appeared once. The chain has TRBV20-1 and TRBJ2-3, with TRBD1 as a possible D gene (6 bases). The germline V gene encodes CDR1 DFQATT and CDR2 SNEGSKA (reference sequence). CDR3 length: 14 amino acids. V dropped 5 bases and J dropped 2 bases, with 14 bases sitting between them. CDR3 loop: CSAQNRVVTDTQYF. CDR3 nucleotides: TGCAGTGCTCAAAACAGGGTTGTCACAGATACGCAGTATTTT.

This clonotype was observed many times. The chain has TRBV7-3 and TRBJ1-1; TRBD1 matches at 7 bases. This CDR3 spans 14 amino acids. With V trimmed by 7 bases and J by 2 bases, 7 bases remained unmatched. CDR1 is SGHTA and CDR2 is FQGTGA in the germline V gene. The CDR3 sequence is CASNEGAGNTEAFF. The CDR3, as DNA: TGTGCCAGCAACGAGGGGGCGGGAAACACTGAAGCTTTCTTT.

The gene calls are TRBV29-1 and TRBJ2-5; 8 bases are a match to TRBD1. The CDR3 loop spans 13 amino acids. Germline V lookup: CDR1 SQVTM, CDR2 ANQGSEA. The J segment lost 5 bases and the V segment lost 4 bases, leaving 6 bases of the junction unmatched. Here the CDR3 reads CSVADRVWETQYF. The CDR3 nucleotides are TGCAGCGTTGCGGACAGGGTGTGGGAGACCCAGTACTTC.

The V gene is TRBV29-1, the J gene TRBJ2-3; D is undetermined. V gave up 2 bases and J gave up 3 bases, with 6 bases separating them. The CDR3 runs 12 residues. Per germline, CDR1 SQVTM and CDR2 ANQGSEA. CDR3 coding DNA: TGCAGCGTTGAACAAGCGACAGATACGCAGTATTTT. Protein product: CSVEQATDTQYF.

The chain couples TRBV29-1 to TRBJ1-5; D might be TRBD1 (5 bases). There are 13 residues in the CDR3. The V and J ends lost 6 bases and 3 bases respectively, with 12 bases between them. Germline V CDR1 and CDR2: SQVTM, ANQGSEA. The CDR3 here is CSVTGDSNQPQHF. The CDR3 coding sequence is TGCAGCGTAACGGGGGATTCCAATCAGCCCCAGCATTTT.